The T cell receptor (beta chain) under discussion was sequenced for a study of T cell responses to AZD1222 COVID-19 vaccine. Study-level findings and limits: Baseline seropositivity occurred in only six or seven AZD1222 recipients. Donor demographics were predominantly white British with a female majority; clonal diversity may be underestimated. Sampling that yielded the repertoires occurred only after the peak T cell response.

This CDR3 region has 16 residues. Trimming cost V 5 bases and J 5 bases; bases outside gene matches: 14. Germline loops: CDR1 SGHDT, CDR2 YYEEEE. This clone has just one count. Its antigen remains unidentified. Sequencing was performed with immunoSEQ multiplex PCR; in TCRdb, only in-frame clones are kept and a portion is missing. Here the sample spans around 130,000 clones, 89% being singletons. Combined were second doses at about 4 or about 12 weeks. The sequences come from peripheral blood, collected 28 days after the second AZD1222 dose. V and J are TRBV5-6 and TRBJ2-7; TRBD2 matches 9 bases. The clonotype comes from an adult who received the AZD1222 COVID-19 vaccine. The CDR3 protein is CASSFFGASGVHEQYF. As DNA, the CDR3 is TGTGCCAGCAGTTTCTTCGGGGCTAGCGGGGTCCACGAGCAGTACTTC.